These 21 T cell receptor beta chains originate from one sample sequenced in a study of shared clonotypes between healthy human individuals. This table comes from immunoSEQ multiplex PCR, and its TCRdb copy is limited to in-frame clones, with some not included. The data contain 2 million to 2.5 million clones, approximately 93% of them seen just once; the ten biggest clones take up around 0.4%. The sequencing input was naive CD4+ T cells from PBMCs. Subset meaning: CD45RA+ positively selected. These receptors originate from a man aged 18 to 29 in good health. Some clones in this sample may be carry-over from other donors' samples.

The rearrangement links TRBV4-2 to TRBJ1-2; D not certain. Germline loops: CDR1 LGHNA, CDR2 YNFKEQ. This CDR3 comprises 16 residues. V dropped 1 base and J dropped 4 bases, with 16 bases sitting between them. The CDR3 bases are TGTGCCAGCAGCCAAGCGGCCACCAGCTCTACCTATGGCTACACCTTC. It translates to CASSQAATSSTYGYTF.

The chain uses TRBV7-3 and TRBJ2-2; 13 nucleotides match TRBD2. There are 18 residues in the CDR3. V shed 6 bases and J 0 bases; nucleotides not matched to a gene: 7. Germline V CDR1 and CDR2: SGHTA, FQGTGA. The CDR3 loop is CASSPGTSGTTNTGELFF. For the CDR3, the DNA is TGTGCCAGCAGTCCAGGGACTAGCGGGACTACGAACACCGGGGAGCTGTTTTTT.

The chain has TRBV6-5 and TRBJ1-5; D might be TRBD1 (6 bases). Germline V CDR1 and CDR2: MNHEY, SVGAGI. The CDR3 length is 15 residues. The ends were cut back, 0 bases at V and 7 bases at J, with 13 bases in the middle. In DNA form, the CDR3 reads TGTGCCAGCAGTTACTCGAAACAGGGCAGCCAGCCCCAGCATTTT. Protein product: CASSYSKQGSQPQHF.

The chain combines TRBV5-4 with TRBJ2-7, with 15 bases aligning to TRBD2. Losses at the gene ends were 3 bases for V and 2 bases for J; bases not matched to a gene: 0. Germline V gene sequence: CDR1 SGHNT, CDR2 YYREEE (reference sequence). The CDR3 spans 15 residues. CDR3 bases: TGTGCCAGCAGCTGGACTAGCGGGAGGGCCTACGAGCAGTACTTC. It is translated as CASSWTSGRAYEQYF.

V gene TRBV19 combines with J gene TRBJ2-7; D call uncertain. The germline V gene has CDR1 LNHDA and CDR2 SQIVND (reference sequence). Trimming took off 3 bases at V and 3 bases at J, with 12 bases between the two ends. The CDR3 runs to 14 residues. CDR3 bases: TGTGCCAGTAGTATCGGGTGGCCCAACTACGAGCAGTACTTC. Translating gives CASSIGWPNYEQYF.

The rearrangement links TRBV28 to TRBJ2-5; TRBD1 agrees at 7 bases. The CDR3 loop spans 14 amino acids. Germline assignment: CDR1 MDHEN and CDR2 SYDVKM. V lost 6 bases and J lost 5; bases outside the gene matches: 9. The CDR3 DNA follows: TGTGCCAGCAGCCAAGACAGGGTGGGCGAGACCCAGTACTTC. This gives the protein CASSQDRVGETQYF.

In the case of this clone: Other DNA sequences in this sample translate to the same CDR3. The V and J genes are TRBV28 and TRBJ2-2, with D unclear. The ends were cut back, 3 bases at V and 5 bases at J, with 4 bases in the middle. CDR1 MDHEN and CDR2 SYDVKM come from the germline V gene. This CDR3 comprises 12 residues. CDR3 in DNA: TGTGCCAGCAGTTTGTTGACCGGGGAGCTGTTTTTT. Its translation is CASSLLTGELFF.

The table lists this clone with a count of one. CDR3 protein: CSVRGSPTGMNTEAFF. In DNA form, the CDR3 reads TGCAGCGTACGCGGCAGCCCGACAGGCATGAACACTGAAGCTTTCTTT. This sequence joins TRBV29-1 and TRBJ1-1; D perhaps matches TRBD1 (6 bases). CDR1 is SQVTM, CDR2 ANQGSEA, per germline. V lost 6 bases and J 0 bases, leaving 20 bases between the germline ends. The CDR3 runs to 16 residues.

The rearrangement links TRBV19 to TRBJ2-7, with no clear D. Germline V CDR1 and CDR2: LNHDA, SQIVND (reference sequence). The CDR3 consists of 14 residues. With 1 base removed from V and 4 bases from J, the gap between germline ends came to 11 bases. In DNA form, the CDR3 reads TGTGCCAGTAGTATAGCCCTCATGGGGTACGAGCAGTACTTC. Its protein is CASSIALMGYEQYF.

The V call is TRBV19, the J call TRBJ2-7; D might be TRBD1 (6 bases). The ends were cut back, 7 bases at V and 5 bases at J, with 24 bases in the middle. The CDR3 has 16 amino acids. The germline gives CDR1 LNHDA, CDR2 SQIVND (reference sequence). The DNA for the CDR3 is TGTGCCAGTATGCCCAGAGGCGCAGGGACAAGTCACGAGCAGTACTTC. It codes for CASMPRGAGTSHEQYF.

This sequence joins TRBV18 and TRBJ1-1; no firm D call. CDR1 is KGHSH, CDR2 LQKENI, per germline. Trimming removed 4 bases at V and 1 base at J, with 7 bases between. CDR3 length equals 13 residues. In nucleotides, the CDR3 is TGTGCCAGCTCACACGACCAGAACACTGAAGCTTTCTTT. It is translated as CASSHDQNTEAFF.

A remark on this clone: Within the sample, other DNA sequences also encode this same CDR3. The chain employs TRBV7-9 and TRBJ2-3; D remains ambiguous. The germline V gene has CDR1 SEHNR and CDR2 FQNEAQ (reference sequence). The V end was cut by 1 base, the J end by 0 bases, with 5 bases between. CDR3 length: 14 amino acids. The CDR3 bases are TGTGCCAGCAGCTTAGTAGCCAGCACAGATACGCAGTATTTT. Its translation: CASSLVASTDTQYF.

The chain links TRBV7-9 to TRBJ2-1; the match to TRBD2 covers 10 bases. V dropped 5 bases and J dropped 6; count of bases not matched to a gene: 13. This CDR3 is 17 amino acids long. Germline CDR1 SEHNR, CDR2 FQNEAQ (reference sequence). The CDR3 reads CASSAGLATYRGNEQFF. The DNA for the CDR3 is TGTGCCAGCAGCGCGGGACTAGCGACCTACAGAGGCAATGAGCAGTTCTTC.

The chain couples TRBV5-6 to TRBJ2-2, with D possibly TRBD1 on 6 matching bases. The CDR3 is 13 amino acids. Trimming removed 2 bases from V and 7 bases from J, with 9 bases in between. Germline V CDR1 and CDR2: SGHDT, YYEEEE. This CDR3 reads CASSLPDSGELFF. The CDR3 DNA is TGTGCCAGCAGCTTACCGGACAGCGGGGAGCTGTTTTTT.

The chain employs TRBV29-1 and TRBJ1-2, with 8 bases lining up with TRBD1. CDR3 size: 13 residues. V shed 0 bases, J shed 8 bases, and the junction held 5 bases outside the gene matches. CDR1 SQVTM and CDR2 ANQGSEA come from the germline V gene. This CDR3 reads CSVEDRAGGGYTF. DNA of the CDR3: TGCAGCGTTGAAGATCGGGCAGGGGGCGGCTACACCTTC.

V is TRBV6-1 and J is TRBJ1-5, with a possible D match to TRBD1 (6 bases). The germline CDR1 and CDR2 sequences are MNHNS and SASEGT. The CDR3 runs 17 residues. V was cut by 4 bases and J by 2 bases, with 18 bases left in between. The CDR3 nucleotides read TGTGCCAGCAGTGGGGGAACAGGGAGTATGGGCAATCAGCCCCAGCATTTT. Protein: CASSGGTGSMGNQPQHF.

The CDR3 sequence is CASSPRGMGYYEQYF. The DNA for the CDR3 is TGTGCCAGCAGCCCCCGCGGGATGGGATACTACGAGCAGTACTTC. This sequence joins TRBV7-8 and TRBJ2-7, with D possibly being TRBD2 (6 bases). V lost 5 bases to trimming and J lost 3 bases, with 17 bases between them. This CDR3 has 15 residues. Germline V gives CDR1 SGHVS, CDR2 FQNEAQ.

The chain uses TRBV27 and TRBJ2-7; the match to TRBD2 covers 7 bases. V was clipped by 2 bases and J by 0 bases; unmatched bases: 4. The CDR3 spans 15 residues. The germline V gene has CDR1 MNHEY and CDR2 SMNVEV (reference sequence). In DNA, the CDR3 is TGTGCCAGCAGTTTAACCGGCGGGAGCTCCTACGAGCAGTACTTC. Protein product: CASSLTGGSSYEQYF.

The V and J genes are TRBV5-1 and TRBJ1-1, with D possibly being TRBD1 (6 bases). Looked up from germline, CDR1 is SGHRS and CDR2 is YFSETQ. With 5 bases removed from V and 4 bases from J, the gap between germline ends came to 15 bases. This CDR3 is 14 amino acids long. The CDR3 sequence: CASRSVRGGTEAFF. DNA for the CDR3: TGCGCCAGCAGATCGGTCAGGGGCGGCACTGAAGCTTTCTTT.

V usage is TRBV9 and J usage is TRBJ2-3; D is perhaps TRBD1 (6 bases). Looked up from germline, CDR1 is SGDLS and CDR2 is YYNGEE. CDR3 length: 14 residues. The V end was cut by 4 bases, the J end by 2 bases, with 11 bases between. CDR3 sequence (DNA): TGTGCCAGCAGCAGGCAGGGGCTCACAGATACGCAGTATTTT. Residues: CASSRQGLTDTQYF.

This clone came up once. This chain uses TRBV5-4 with TRBJ1-4; D ambiguous. Trimming removed 4 bases at V and 8 bases at J, with 18 bases between. Germline CDR1 is SGHNT and CDR2 is YYREEE (reference sequence). CDR3 size: 15 residues. The chain's CDR3 is CASSQTGLGSEKLFF. DNA of the CDR3: TGTGCCAGCAGCCAGACGGGCCTGGGATCGGAAAAACTGTTTTTT. Based on the CDR3 plus reference TRBV5-4 and TRBJ1-4, the full variable domain is ETGVTQSPTHLIKTRGQQVTLRCSSQSGHNTVSWYQQALGQGPQFIFQYYREEENGRGNFPPRFSGLQFPNYSSELNVNALELDDSALYLCASSQTGLGSEKLFFGSGTQLSVL.